Presented here are 22 T cell receptor beta chains from one specimen sequenced in a study of T cells after yellow fever vaccination. TCRdb re-derived calls from the 5' RACE reads in MiXCR, one entry per CDR3 protein. The table includes 25,000 to 30,000 distinct CDR3 sequences, around 4.6% detected once. Material: CD8+ T cells sorted from PBMCs, obtained 10 days after the yellow fever booster vaccination. The receptors come from a man younger than 45 who received the YFV17D yellow fever vaccine.

This clonotype was observed many times. J is TRBJ2-1 and V is TRBV10-3; 8 bases match TRBD1. The junction had 15 bases not matched to a gene; V was cut back by 8 bases and J by 6 bases. Germline V CDR1 and CDR2: ENHRY, SYGVKD. There are 16 residues in the CDR3. CDR3 DNA: TGTGCCATCGCCAGGGGCGGGACAGGTAATATCAATGAGCAGTTCTTC. Amino acid sequence: CAIARGGTGNINEQFF.

This clonotype showed up many times. The genes are TRBV6-5 and TRBJ2-7; no clear D gene. Germline lookup yields CDR1 MNHEY and CDR2 SVGAGI. CDR3 size: 14 residues. The germline V and J ends were trimmed by 3 bases and 1 base, with 10 bases remaining between them. CDR3 sequence: CASSYYQESYEQYF. Here the CDR3 DNA reads TGTGCCAGCAGTTATTACCAGGAATCCTACGAGCAGTACTTC.

This clonotype was detected ten times or more. The rearrangement uses TRBV7-2 and TRBJ2-1; D is unresolved. CDR3 length: 11 residues. Germline V gene lookup returns CDR1 SGHTA and CDR2 FQGNSA. Trimming stripped 6 bases from V and 10 bases from J, with 10 bases between. CDR3 protein: CASRGLGEQFF. CDR3 bases: TGTGCCAGCAGGGGTCTGGGGGAGCAGTTCTTC.

This clonotype has at least ten counts. The chain recombines TRBV5-5 with TRBJ2-7; TRBD1 matches 7 bases. CDR3 length equals 15 residues. The ends lost 2 bases at V and 0 bases at J; junction bases unmatched: 5. Germline loops: CDR1 SGHKS, CDR2 YYEKEE (reference sequence). CDR3 in amino acids: CASSLGGQLSYEQYF. Written as DNA, the CDR3 is TGTGCCAGCAGCTTAGGGGGACAGCTCTCCTACGAGCAGTACTTC.

This clonotype was detected many times. This sequence joins TRBV30 and TRBJ1-1; D is uncertain. This CDR3 spans 13 amino acids. V dropped 0 bases and J dropped 2 bases, with 7 bases sitting between them. In germline, CDR1 is GTSNPN, CDR2 SVGIG (reference sequence). In DNA form, the CDR3 reads TGTGCCTGGAGTGTAGGGTTCAACACTGAAGCTTTCTTT. Its translation is CAWSVGFNTEAFF. Together with reference TRBV30 and TRBJ1-1, the CDR3 gives the full variable domain: SQTIHQWPATLVQPVGSPLSLECTVEGTSNPNLYWYRQAAGRGLQLLFYSVGIGQISSEVPQNLSASRPQDRQFILSSKKLLLSDSGFYLCAWSVGFNTEAFFGQGTRLTVV.

This clonotype was recorded many times. The chain links TRBV18 to TRBJ2-7, with D uncertain. The CDR3 contains 15 residues. From germline, CDR1 is KGHSH and CDR2 LQKENI. V shed 0 bases and J shed 3 bases, with 12 bases lying between them. CDR3 DNA: TGTGCCAGCTCACCACCTAACAGTGGTATCTACGAGCAGTACTTC. This codes for CASSPPNSGIYEQYF.

This clonotype was detected ten times or more. The chain combines TRBV18 with TRBJ2-7; D call uncertain. Trimming removed 0 bases from V and 3 bases from J, with 6 bases in between. Germline CDR1 is KGHSH and CDR2 is LQKENI. This CDR3 comprises 13 residues. The CDR3: CASSPPEGYEQYF. In DNA, the CDR3 is TGTGCCAGCTCACCACCGGAAGGCTACGAGCAGTACTTC.

This clonotype was recorded at least ten times. This rearrangement joins TRBV29-1 to TRBJ2-2; D is undetermined. The V and J ends lost 4 bases and 4 bases respectively, with 4 bases between them. This CDR3 is 11 amino acids long. Germline CDR1 SQVTM, CDR2 ANQGSEA. The CDR3 protein is CSVGTTGELFF. For the CDR3, the DNA is TGCAGCGTTGGGACCACCGGGGAGCTGTTTTTT.

The sample holds many counts of this clonotype. The chain carries TRBV6-4 and TRBJ2-3; 14 bases fit TRBD2. The CDR3 loop spans 20 amino acids. With V trimmed by 6 bases and J by 2 bases, 16 bases remained unmatched. Germline V gives CDR1 MRHNA, CDR2 SNTAGT. In DNA form, the CDR3 reads TGTGCCAGCAGATTCCTTCCGGGACTAGCGGGGGAGGCTCTCACAGATACGCAGTATTTT. As protein: CASRFLPGLAGEALTDTQYF.

This clonotype was seen many times. The chain carries TRBV2 and TRBJ2-6, with D perhaps TRBD1 (6 bases). The germline V and J ends were trimmed by 6 bases and 2 bases, with 8 bases remaining between them. The CDR3 extends over 14 amino acids. Germline-derived CDR1 and CDR2 are SNHLY and FYNNEI. As DNA, the CDR3 is TGTGCCAGCAGAGAGGGGGCTGGGGCCAACGTCCTGACTTTC. This codes for CASREGAGANVLTF.

This clonotype was found many times. The rearrangement links TRBV7-9 to TRBJ2-1; TRBD2 agrees at 8 bases. Looked up from germline, CDR1 is SEHNR and CDR2 is FQNEAQ (reference sequence). This CDR3 is 15 amino acids long. V trimming: 6 bases; J trimming: 8 bases; junction bases outside the gene matches: 12. The DNA of the CDR3 is TGTGCCAGCAGTCAGTCCTACTGGCGGGAGGATGAGCAGTTCTTC. Its protein is CASSQSYWREDEQFF.

In this sample, this clonotype turned up many times. This chain links TRBV9 with TRBJ1-1, with a tentative D call TRBD1 (6 bases). The V end lost 0 bases, the J end lost 3 bases, and 12 bases lay between the germline ends. Germline CDR1 reads SGDLS; CDR2 reads YYNGEE. The CDR3 sequence is 15 residues long. This chain's CDR3 is CASSVAGGADTEAFF. The CDR3 nucleotides read TGTGCCAGCAGCGTAGCGGGGGGGGCAGACACTGAAGCTTTCTTT.

This clonotype has a count of ten or more. The rearrangement links TRBV6-5 to TRBJ2-2; 7 bases are a match to TRBD2. Germline assignment: CDR1 MNHEY and CDR2 SVGAGI. The CDR3 is 15 residues long. Trimming removed 5 bases from V and 4 bases from J; junction bases left unmatched: 7. The chain's CDR3 is CASSRTREGTGELFF. The CDR3 bases are TGTGCCAGCAGTCGGACTAGAGAGGGCACCGGGGAGCTGTTTTTT.

In its sample, this clonotype was seen many times. The gene calls are TRBV5-1 and TRBJ2-1; 9 nucleotides align to TRBD2. Losses at the gene ends were 1 base for V and 5 bases for J; bases not matched to a gene: 16. Germline loops: CDR1 SGHRS, CDR2 YFSETQ. This CDR3 has 19 amino acids. The CDR3 DNA follows: TGCGCCAGCAGCTTGTTTTGGGCGGGGGGGGGTTCGGGGAACAATGAGCAGTTCTTC. Protein sequence: CASSLFWAGGGSGNNEQFF.

This clonotype was seen repeatedly, ten times or more. The rearrangement uses TRBV25-1 and TRBJ2-7, with 9 bases identical to TRBD2. The V gene end was trimmed by 4 bases and the J gene end by 0 bases; junction bases not matched to a gene: 1. CDR1 and CDR2 from the germline V gene are MGHDK and SYGVNS. The CDR3 sequence is 14 residues long. CDR3: CASSVREGSYEQYF. The CDR3 nucleotides are TGTGCCAGCAGTGTGCGGGAGGGCTCCTACGAGCAGTACTTC.

This clonotype occurred many times. The chain recombines TRBV20-1 with TRBJ1-2; 7 bases line up with TRBD1. Germline CDR1 DFQATT, CDR2 SNEGSKA (reference sequence). The CDR3 covers 15 residues. The ends lost 3 bases at V and 4 bases at J; junction bases unmatched: 11. CDR3 loop: CSARDLWDSPYGYTF. CDR3 DNA: TGCAGTGCTAGGGATCTATGGGACAGCCCCTATGGCTACACCTTC.

Remarks on this clonotype: With a much larger clone just one base away, this may be a read error. This chain uses TRBV20-1 with TRBJ1-1, with D perhaps matching TRBD1 (6 bases). Trimming cost V 1 base and J 1 base, with 13 bases left between them. CDR1 is DFQATT and CDR2 is SNEGSKA in the germline V gene (reference sequence). The CDR3 spans 15 residues. DNA for the CDR3: TGCAGTGCTAGAGTAGGGGGGTGGGCGAACACTGAAGCTTTCTTT. Residues: CSARVGGWANTEAFF.

This clonotype was seen repeatedly, ten times or more. The rearrangement links TRBV24-1 to TRBJ1-4, with D perhaps matching TRBD1 (6 bases). The V gene lost 5 bases and the J gene lost 10 bases, with 13 bases spanning the gap. Germline CDR1 and CDR2: KGHDR and SFDVKD. The CDR3 totals 13 residues. Written as DNA, the CDR3 is TGTGCCACCAGTGGGGCCGGGACAAGAAAACTGTTTTTT. Translated: CATSGAGTRKLFF.

As to this clonotype: A read error may be the cause here, since a much bigger clone is one base away. The chain carries TRBV5-4 and TRBJ2-1, with 8 bases aligning to TRBD2. This CDR3 contains 11 residues. V shed 3 bases, J shed 10 bases, and the junction held 0 bases outside the gene matches. Germline lookup yields CDR1 SGHNT and CDR2 YYREEE (reference sequence). The CDR3 nucleotides are TGTGCCAGCAGCTGCGGGGGGGAGCAGTTCTTC. Translating gives CASSCGGEQFF. Filled out from reference TRBV5-4 and TRBJ2-1, the complete variable domain reads ETGVTQSPTHLIKTRGQQVTLRCSSQSGHNTVSWYQQALGQGPQFIFQYYREEENGRGNFPPRFSGLQFPNYSSELNVNALELDDSALYLCASSCGGEQFFGPGTRLTVL.

This clonotype has a count of ten or more. The DNA for the CDR3 is TGTGCCAGCAGGAGGGAGAGTCAAGATGAGCAGTTCTTC. This codes for CASRRESQDEQFF. V is TRBV12-3 or TRBV12-4 and J is TRBJ2-1, with D possibly being TRBD2 (5 bases). V shed 6 bases and J shed 8 bases, with 14 bases lying between them. The CDR3 loop spans 13 amino acids.

Ten or more counts support this clonotype. The V call is TRBV4-2, the J call TRBJ2-7; D could derive from TRBD1 or TRBD2 (5 bases each). Trimming stripped 4 bases from V and 1 base from J, with 17 bases between. The CDR3 covers 16 residues. Germline V gene sequence: CDR1 LGHNA, CDR2 YNFKEQ. The CDR3: CASSLESSGPSYEQYF. The CDR3 DNA reads as TGTGCCAGCAGCCTGGAGTCTTCGGGGCCTTCCTACGAGCAGTACTTC.

The table lists this clonotype with many counts. The V call is TRBV29-1, the J call TRBJ1-1; D possibly corresponds to TRBD1 (5 bases). Trimming removed 3 bases from V and 4 bases from J, with 15 bases in between. The CDR3 is made up of 14 amino acids. Germline CDR1 is SQVTM and CDR2 is ANQGSEA. The CDR3 protein is CSVDGGLGSTEAFF. CDR3 bases: TGCAGCGTTGACGGGGGTCTTGGGAGCACTGAAGCTTTCTTT.